This T cell receptor (beta chain) was identified in a study of T-cell reconstitution after alpha-beta-depleted transplantation in children. Germline V CDR1 and CDR2: DFQATT, SNEGSKA (reference sequence). Between the trimmed V and J ends, which lost 5 bases and 11 bases, there was a span of 13 bases. This CDR3 region has 11 residues. Preparing the TCRbeta library involved the use of unique molecular identifiers. One entry per CDR3 protein results from TCRdb running MiXCR on the PCR reads. The table has about a million distinct CDR3 sequences, less than 30% seen once; the top ten hold more than 25%. Only a few counts were recorded for this clonotype.

The clonotype originates from a boy under three years old who had a stem cell transplant for SCID, so the T cells may come from the graft donor. V and J are TRBV20-1 and TRBJ2-1, with D possibly being TRBD1 (5 bases). The material was PBMCs, mostly from graft donor cells, obtained 360 days after TCRalphabeta/CD19-depleted stem cell transplant. The CDR3 protein is CSAQTVRQQFF. The CDR3 DNA sequence: TGCAGTGCTCAGACAGTAAGGCAGCAGTTCTTC.